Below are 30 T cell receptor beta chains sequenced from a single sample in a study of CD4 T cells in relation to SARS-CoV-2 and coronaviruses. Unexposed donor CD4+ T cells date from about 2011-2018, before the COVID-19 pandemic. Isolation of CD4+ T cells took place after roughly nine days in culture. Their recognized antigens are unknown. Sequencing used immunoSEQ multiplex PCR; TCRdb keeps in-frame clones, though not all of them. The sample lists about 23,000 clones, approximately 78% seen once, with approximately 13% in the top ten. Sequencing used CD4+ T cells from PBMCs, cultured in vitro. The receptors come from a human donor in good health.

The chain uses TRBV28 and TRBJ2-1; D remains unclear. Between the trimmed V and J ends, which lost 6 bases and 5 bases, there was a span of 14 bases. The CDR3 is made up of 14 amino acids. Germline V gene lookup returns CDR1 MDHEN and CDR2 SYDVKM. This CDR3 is CASSLTTENNEQFF. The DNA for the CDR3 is TGTGCCAGCAGCTTAACGACGGAAAACAATGAGCAGTTCTTC.

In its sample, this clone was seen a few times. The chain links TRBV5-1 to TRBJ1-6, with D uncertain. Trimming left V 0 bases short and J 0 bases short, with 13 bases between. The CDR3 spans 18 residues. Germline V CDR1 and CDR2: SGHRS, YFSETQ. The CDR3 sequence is CASSLGQVLSSYNSPLHF. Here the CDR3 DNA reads TGCGCCAGCAGCTTGGGTCAGGTCCTGAGCTCCTATAATTCACCCCTCCACTTT. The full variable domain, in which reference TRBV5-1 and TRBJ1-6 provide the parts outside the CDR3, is KAGVTQTPRYLIKTRGQQVTLSCSPISGHRSVSWYQQTPGQGLQFLFEYFSETQRNKGNFPGRFSGRQFSNSRSEMNVSTLELGDSALYLCASSLGQVLSSYNSPLHFGNGTRLTVT.

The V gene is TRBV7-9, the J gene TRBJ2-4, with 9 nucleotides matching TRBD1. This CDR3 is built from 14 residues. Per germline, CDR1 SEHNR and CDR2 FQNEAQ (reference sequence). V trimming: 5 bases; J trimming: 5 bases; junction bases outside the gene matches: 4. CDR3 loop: CASSLDRGENIQYF. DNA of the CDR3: TGTGCCAGCAGCCTCGACAGGGGGGAAAACATTCAGTACTTC.

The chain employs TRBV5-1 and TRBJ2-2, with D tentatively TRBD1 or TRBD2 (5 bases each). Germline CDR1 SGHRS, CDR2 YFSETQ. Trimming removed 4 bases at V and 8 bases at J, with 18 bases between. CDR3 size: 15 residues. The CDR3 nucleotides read TGCGCCAGCAGCGGACAAGGGAGAGGTGGTGGGGAGCTGTTTTTT. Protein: CASSGQGRGGGELFF.

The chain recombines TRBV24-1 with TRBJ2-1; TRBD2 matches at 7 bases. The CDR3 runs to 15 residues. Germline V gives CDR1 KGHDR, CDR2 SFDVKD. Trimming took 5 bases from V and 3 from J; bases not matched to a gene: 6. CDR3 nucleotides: TGTGCCACCAGTGGCGGGAGAGGGGACTACAATGAGCAGTTCTTC. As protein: CATSGGRGDYNEQFF.

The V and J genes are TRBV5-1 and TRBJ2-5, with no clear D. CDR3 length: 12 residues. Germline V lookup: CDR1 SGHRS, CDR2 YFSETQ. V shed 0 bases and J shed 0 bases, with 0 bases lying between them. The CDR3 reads CASSLDQETQYF. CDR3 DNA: TGCGCCAGCAGCTTGGACCAAGAGACCCAGTACTTC.

The DNA of the CDR3 is TGTGCCTCCGAGCCGGGTCCCGACAATGAGCAGTTCTTC. It yields the protein CASEPGPDNEQFF. The chain links TRBV10-3 to TRBJ2-1, with D uncertain. CDR1 is ENHRY and CDR2 is SYGVKD in the germline V gene. The CDR3 consists of 13 residues. Trimming cost V 11 bases and J 5 bases, with 16 bases left between them.

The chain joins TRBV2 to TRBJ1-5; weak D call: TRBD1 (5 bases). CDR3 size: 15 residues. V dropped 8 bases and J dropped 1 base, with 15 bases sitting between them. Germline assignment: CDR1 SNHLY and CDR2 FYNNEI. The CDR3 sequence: CASGGWSDSNQPQHF. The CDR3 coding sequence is TGTGCCAGCGGGGGGTGGTCGGACAGCAATCAGCCCCAGCATTTT.

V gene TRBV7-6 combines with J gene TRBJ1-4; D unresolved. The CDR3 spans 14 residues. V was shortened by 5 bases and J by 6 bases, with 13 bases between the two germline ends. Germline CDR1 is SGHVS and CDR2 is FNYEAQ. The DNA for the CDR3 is TGTGCCAGCAGCCCTACCGTGAAGGATGAAAAACTGTTTTTT. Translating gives CASSPTVKDEKLFF.

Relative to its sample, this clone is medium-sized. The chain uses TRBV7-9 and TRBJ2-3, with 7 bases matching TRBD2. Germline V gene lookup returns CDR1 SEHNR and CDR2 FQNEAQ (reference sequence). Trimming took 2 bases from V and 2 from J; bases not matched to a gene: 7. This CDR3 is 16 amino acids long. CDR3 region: CASSLREGFLTDTQYF. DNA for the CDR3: TGTGCCAGCAGCTTAAGGGAGGGTTTCCTCACAGATACGCAGTATTTT.

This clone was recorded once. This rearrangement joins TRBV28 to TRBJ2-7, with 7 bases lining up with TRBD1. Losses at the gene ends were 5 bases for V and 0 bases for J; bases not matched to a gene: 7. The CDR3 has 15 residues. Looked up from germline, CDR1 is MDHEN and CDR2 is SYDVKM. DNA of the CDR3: TGTGCCAGCAGTCCCCGGACAGGTAGCTCCTACGAGCAGTACTTC. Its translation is CASSPRTGSSYEQYF.

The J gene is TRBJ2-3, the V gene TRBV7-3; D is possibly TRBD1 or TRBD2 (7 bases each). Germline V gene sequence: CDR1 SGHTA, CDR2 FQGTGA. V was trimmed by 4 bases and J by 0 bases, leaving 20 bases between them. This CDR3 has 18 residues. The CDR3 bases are TGTGCCAGCAGCTCCGCGTCAGGGGGGGGCTCCAGCACAGATACGCAGTATTTT. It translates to CASSSASGGGSSTDTQYF.

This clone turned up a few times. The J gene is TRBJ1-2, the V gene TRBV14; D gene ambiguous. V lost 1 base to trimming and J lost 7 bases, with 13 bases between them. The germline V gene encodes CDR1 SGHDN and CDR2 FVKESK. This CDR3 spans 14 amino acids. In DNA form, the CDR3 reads TGTGCCAGCAGCCAAGTTATGGGAGTAGGTGGCTACACCTTC. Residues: CASSQVMGVGGYTF.

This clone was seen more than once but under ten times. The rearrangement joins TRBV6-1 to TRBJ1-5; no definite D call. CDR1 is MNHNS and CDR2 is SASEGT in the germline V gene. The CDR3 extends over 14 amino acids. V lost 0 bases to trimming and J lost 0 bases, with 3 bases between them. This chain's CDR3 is CASSEANSNQPQHF. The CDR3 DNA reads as TGTGCCAGCAGTGAAGCCAATAGCAATCAGCCCCAGCATTTT.

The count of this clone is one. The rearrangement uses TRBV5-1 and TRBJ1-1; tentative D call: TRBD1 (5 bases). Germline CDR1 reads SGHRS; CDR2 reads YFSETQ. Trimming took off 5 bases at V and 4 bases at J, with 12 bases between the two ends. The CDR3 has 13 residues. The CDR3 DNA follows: TGCGCCAGCAGGCGGGACTTTGCCACTGAAGCTTTCTTT. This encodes CASRRDFATEAFF.

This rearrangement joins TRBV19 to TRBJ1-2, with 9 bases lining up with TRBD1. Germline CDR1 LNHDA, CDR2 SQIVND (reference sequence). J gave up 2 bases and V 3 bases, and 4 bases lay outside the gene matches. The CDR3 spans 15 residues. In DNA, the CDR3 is TGTGCCAGTAGTATTAGCGACAGGGGGAACTATGGCTACACCTTC. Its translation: CASSISDRGNYGYTF.

Here the CDR3 DNA reads TGTGCCAGCATTAAGACAGGGAGAAGGGAGCAGTACTTC. Its translation is CASIKTGRREQYF. The chain is built from TRBV5-6 and TRBJ2-7; TRBD1 agrees at 7 bases. V shed 6 bases, J shed 7 bases, and the junction held 10 bases outside the gene matches. In germline, CDR1 is SGHDT, CDR2 YYEEEE. The length of the CDR3 is 13 residues. Combining the CDR3 with reference TRBV5-6 and TRBJ2-7 gives the whole variable domain DAGVTQSPTHLIKTRGQQVTLRCSPKSGHDTVSWYQQALGQGPQFIFQYYEEEERQRGNFPDRFSGHQFPNYSSELNVNALLLGDSALYLCASIKTGRREQYFGPGTRLTVT.

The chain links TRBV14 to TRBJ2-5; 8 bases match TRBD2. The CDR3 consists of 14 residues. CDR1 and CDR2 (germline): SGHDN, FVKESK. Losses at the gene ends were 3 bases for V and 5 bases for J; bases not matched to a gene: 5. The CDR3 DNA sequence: TGTGCCAGCAGCCAGCGGGGGGCGGTGGAGACCCAGTACTTC. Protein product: CASSQRGAVETQYF.

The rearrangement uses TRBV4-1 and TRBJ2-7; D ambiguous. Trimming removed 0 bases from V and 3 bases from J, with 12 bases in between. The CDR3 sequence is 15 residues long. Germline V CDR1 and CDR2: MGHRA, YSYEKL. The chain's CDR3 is CASSQDTYARYEQYF. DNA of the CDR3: TGCGCCAGCAGCCAAGACACCTACGCCCGCTACGAGCAGTACTTC.

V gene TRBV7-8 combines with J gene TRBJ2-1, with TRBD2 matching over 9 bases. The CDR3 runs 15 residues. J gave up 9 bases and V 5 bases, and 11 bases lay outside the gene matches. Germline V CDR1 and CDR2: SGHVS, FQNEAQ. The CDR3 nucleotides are TGTGCCAGCAGCGTTAGCGGGGGAACGTTAGGTGAGCAGTTCTTC. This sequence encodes CASSVSGGTLGEQFF.

CDR3 region: CASSGSQETQYF. DNA for the CDR3: TGTGCCAGCAGCGGCAGCCAAGAGACCCAGTACTTC. The gene calls are TRBV9 and TRBJ2-5, with D unresolved. Germline CDR1 is SGDLS and CDR2 is YYNGEE. The CDR3 covers 12 residues. The V gene lost 3 bases and the J gene lost 1 base, with 4 bases spanning the gap.

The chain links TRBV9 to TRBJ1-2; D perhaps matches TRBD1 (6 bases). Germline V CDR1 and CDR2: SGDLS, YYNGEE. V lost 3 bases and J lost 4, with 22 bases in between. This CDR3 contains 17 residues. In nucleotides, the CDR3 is TGTGCCAGCAGCGAGTGGGGGGCTGGGGACATCGCCTATGGCTACACCTTC. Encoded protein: CASSEWGAGDIAYGYTF.

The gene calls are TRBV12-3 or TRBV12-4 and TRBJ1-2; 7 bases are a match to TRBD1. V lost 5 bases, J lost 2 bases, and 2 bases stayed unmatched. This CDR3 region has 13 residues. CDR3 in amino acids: CASSPDRNYGYTF. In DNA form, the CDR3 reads TGTGCCAGCAGTCCGGACAGGAACTATGGCTACACCTTC.

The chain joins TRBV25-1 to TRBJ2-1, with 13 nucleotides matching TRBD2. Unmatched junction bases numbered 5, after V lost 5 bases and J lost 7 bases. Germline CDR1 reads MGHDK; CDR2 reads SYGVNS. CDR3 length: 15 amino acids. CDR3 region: CASSTLAGGPNEQFF. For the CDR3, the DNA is TGTGCCAGCAGTACACTAGCGGGAGGGCCAAATGAGCAGTTCTTC.

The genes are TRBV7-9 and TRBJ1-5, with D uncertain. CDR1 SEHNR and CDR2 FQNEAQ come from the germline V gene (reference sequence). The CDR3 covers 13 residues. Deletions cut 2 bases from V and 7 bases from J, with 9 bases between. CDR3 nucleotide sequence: TGTGCCAGCAGCTTAACATTGAGGCAGCCCCAGCATTTT. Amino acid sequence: CASSLTLRQPQHF.

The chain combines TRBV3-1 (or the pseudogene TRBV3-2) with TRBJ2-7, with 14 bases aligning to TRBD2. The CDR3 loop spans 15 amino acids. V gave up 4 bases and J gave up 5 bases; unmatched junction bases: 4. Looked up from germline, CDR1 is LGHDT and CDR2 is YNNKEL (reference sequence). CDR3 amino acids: CASSPGTSGSDEQYF. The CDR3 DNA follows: TGTGCCAGCAGCCCGGGGACTAGCGGGAGTGACGAGCAGTACTTC.

This chain's CDR3 is CASSVDRVPYEQYF. CDR3 nucleotides: TGTGCCAGCAGTGTGGACAGGGTACCCTACGAGCAGTACTTC. V is TRBV25-1 and J is TRBJ2-7; 8 positions agree with TRBD1. The CDR3 consists of 14 residues. V was clipped by 4 bases and J by 2 bases; unmatched bases: 4. The germline CDR1 and CDR2 sequences are MGHDK and SYGVNS.

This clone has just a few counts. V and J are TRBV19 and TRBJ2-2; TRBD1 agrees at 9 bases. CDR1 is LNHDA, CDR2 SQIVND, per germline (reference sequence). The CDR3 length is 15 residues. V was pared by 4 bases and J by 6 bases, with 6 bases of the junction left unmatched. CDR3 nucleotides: TGTGCCAGTAGTAAGGGACAGGGATGGGCCGGGGAGCTGTTTTTT. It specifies CASSKGQGWAGELFF.

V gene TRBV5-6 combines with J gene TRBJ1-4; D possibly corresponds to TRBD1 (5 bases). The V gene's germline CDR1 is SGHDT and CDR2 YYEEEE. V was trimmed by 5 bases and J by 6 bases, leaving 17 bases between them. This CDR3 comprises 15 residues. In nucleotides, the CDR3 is TGTGCCAGCAGTTTGATCGACAGAGCTTATGAAAAACTGTTTTTT. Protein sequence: CASSLIDRAYEKLFF. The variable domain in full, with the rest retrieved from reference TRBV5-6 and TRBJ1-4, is DAGVTQSPTHLIKTRGQQVTLRCSPKSGHDTVSWYQQALGQGPQFIFQYYEEEERQRGNFPDRFSGHQFPNYSSELNVNALLLGDSALYLCASSLIDRAYEKLFFGSGTQLSVL.

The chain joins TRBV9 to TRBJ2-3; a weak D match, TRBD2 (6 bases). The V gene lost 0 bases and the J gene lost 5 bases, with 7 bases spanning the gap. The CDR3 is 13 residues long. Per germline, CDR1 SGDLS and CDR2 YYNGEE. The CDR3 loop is CASSVAGGDTQYF. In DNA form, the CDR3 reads TGTGCCAGCAGCGTAGCCGGGGGAGATACGCAGTATTTT.